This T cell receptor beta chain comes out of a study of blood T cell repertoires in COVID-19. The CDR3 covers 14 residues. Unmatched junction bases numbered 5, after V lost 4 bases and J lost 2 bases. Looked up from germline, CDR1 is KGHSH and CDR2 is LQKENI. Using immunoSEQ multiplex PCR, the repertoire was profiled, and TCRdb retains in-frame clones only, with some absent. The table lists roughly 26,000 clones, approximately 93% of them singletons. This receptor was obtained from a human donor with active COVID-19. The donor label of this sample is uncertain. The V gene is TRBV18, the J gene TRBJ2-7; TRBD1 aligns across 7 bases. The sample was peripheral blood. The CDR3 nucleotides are TGTGCCAGCTCACTCGGACAGGAAACCTACGAGCAGTACTTC. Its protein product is CASSLGQETYEQYF.